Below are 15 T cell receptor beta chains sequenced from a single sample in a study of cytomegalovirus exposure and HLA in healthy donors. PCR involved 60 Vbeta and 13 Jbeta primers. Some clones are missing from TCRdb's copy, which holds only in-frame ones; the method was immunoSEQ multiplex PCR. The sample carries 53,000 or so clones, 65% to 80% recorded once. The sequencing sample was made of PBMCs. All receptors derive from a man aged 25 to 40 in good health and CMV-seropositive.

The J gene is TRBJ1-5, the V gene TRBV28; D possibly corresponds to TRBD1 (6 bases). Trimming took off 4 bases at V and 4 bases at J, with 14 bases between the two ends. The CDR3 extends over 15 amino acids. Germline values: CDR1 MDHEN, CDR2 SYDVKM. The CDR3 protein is CASSSTRTANQPQHF. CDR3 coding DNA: TGTGCCAGCAGTTCTACCCGGACAGCTAATCAGCCCCAGCATTTT.

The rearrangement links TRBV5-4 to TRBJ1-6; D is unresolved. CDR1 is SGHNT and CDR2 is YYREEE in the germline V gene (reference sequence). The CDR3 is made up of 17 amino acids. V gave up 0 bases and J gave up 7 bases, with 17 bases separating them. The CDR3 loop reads CASSLDFEGRLNSPLHF. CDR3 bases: TGTGCCAGCAGCTTGGACTTTGAGGGCAGGTTAAATTCACCCCTCCACTTT. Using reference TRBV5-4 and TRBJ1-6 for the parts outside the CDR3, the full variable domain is ETGVTQSPTHLIKTRGQQVTLRCSSQSGHNTVSWYQQALGQGPQFIFQYYREEENGRGNFPPRFSGLQFPNYSSELNVNALELDDSALYLCASSLDFEGRLNSPLHFGNGTRLTVT.

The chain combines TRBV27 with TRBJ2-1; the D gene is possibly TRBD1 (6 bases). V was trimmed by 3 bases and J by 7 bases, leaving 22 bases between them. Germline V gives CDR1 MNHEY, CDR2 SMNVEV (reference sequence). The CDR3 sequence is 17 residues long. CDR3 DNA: TGTGCCAGCAGTTTGTACGGGACAAAGGTTTCATGGAATGAGCAGTTCTTC. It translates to CASSLYGTKVSWNEQFF.

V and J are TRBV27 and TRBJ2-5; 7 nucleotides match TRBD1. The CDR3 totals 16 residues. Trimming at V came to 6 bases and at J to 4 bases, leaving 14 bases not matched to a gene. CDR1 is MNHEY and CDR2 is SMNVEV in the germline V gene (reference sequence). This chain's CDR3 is CASRYNAQGKGETQYF. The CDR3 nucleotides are TGTGCCAGCAGATATAATGCACAGGGGAAAGGAGAGACCCAGTACTTC.

As DNA, the CDR3 is TGTGCCTGGAGATCGGGGGGGAAGAACTATGGCTACACCTTC. Protein product: CAWRSGGKNYGYTF. This chain connects TRBV30 to TRBJ1-2; a weak D match, TRBD1 (5 bases). The CDR3 contains 14 residues. The V end was cut by 3 bases, the J end by 2 bases, with 13 bases between. Germline CDR1 and CDR2: GTSNPN and SVGIG (reference sequence).

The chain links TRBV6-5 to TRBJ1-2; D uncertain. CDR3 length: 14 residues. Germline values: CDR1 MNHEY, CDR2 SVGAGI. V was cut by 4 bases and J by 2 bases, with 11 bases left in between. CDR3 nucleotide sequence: TGTGCCAGCAGTTTCATCACCAGGAACTATGGCTACACCTTC. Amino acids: CASSFITRNYGYTF.

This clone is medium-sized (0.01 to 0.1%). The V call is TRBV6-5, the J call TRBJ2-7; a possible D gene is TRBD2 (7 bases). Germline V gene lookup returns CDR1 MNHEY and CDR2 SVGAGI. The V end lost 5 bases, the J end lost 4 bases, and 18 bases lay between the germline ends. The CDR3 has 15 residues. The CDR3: CASSRGGEGDYEQYF. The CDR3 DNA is TGTGCCAGCAGTCGGGGCGGGGAGGGGGATTACGAGCAGTACTTC.

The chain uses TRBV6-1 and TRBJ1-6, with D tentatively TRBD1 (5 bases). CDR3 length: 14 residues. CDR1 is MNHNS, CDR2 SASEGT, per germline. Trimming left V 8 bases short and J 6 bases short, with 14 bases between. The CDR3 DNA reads TGTGCCAGCTTTGGCAGACAGTCTAATTCACCCCTCCACTTT. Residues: CASFGRQSNSPLHF.

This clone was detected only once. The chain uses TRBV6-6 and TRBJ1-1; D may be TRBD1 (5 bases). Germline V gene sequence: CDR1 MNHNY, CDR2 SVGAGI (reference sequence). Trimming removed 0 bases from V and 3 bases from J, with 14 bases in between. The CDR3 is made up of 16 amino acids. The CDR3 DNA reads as TGTGCCAGCAGTTACTCGGTCAGGGTGGTCGACACTGAAGCTTTCTTT. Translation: CASSYSVRVVDTEAFF.

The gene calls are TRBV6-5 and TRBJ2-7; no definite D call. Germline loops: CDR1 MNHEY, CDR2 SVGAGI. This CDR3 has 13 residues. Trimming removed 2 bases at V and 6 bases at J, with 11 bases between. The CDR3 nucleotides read TGTGCCAGCAGTTACCCTCCTAACCCCGAGCAGTACTTC. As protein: CASSYPPNPEQYF.

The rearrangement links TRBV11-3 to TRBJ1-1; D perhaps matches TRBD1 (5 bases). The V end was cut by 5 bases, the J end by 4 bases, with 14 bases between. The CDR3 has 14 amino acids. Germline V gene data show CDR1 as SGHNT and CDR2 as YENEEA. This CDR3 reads CASSLGVSGTEAFF. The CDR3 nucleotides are TGTGCCAGCAGCCTAGGGGTATCGGGCACTGAAGCTTTCTTT.

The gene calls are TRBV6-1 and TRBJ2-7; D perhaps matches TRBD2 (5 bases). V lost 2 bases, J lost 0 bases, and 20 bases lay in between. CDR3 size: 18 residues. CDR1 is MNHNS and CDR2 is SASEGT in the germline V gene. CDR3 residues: CASSESYFRAGSSYEQYF. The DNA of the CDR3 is TGTGCCAGCAGTGAAAGCTACTTTCGGGCGGGTAGCTCCTACGAGCAGTACTTC.

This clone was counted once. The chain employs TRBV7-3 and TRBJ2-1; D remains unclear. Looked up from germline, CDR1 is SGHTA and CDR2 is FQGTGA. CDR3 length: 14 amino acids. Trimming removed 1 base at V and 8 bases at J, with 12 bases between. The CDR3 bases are TGTGCCAGCAGCTTAATTCCCGAGCACGATGAGCAGTTCTTC. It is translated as CASSLIPEHDEQFF.

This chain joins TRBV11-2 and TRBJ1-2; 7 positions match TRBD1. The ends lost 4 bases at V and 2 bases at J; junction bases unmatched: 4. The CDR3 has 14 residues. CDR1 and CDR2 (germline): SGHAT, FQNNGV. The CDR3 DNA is TGTGCCAGCAGCTCGATGACAGGGAACTATGGCTACACCTTC. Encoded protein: CASSSMTGNYGYTF.

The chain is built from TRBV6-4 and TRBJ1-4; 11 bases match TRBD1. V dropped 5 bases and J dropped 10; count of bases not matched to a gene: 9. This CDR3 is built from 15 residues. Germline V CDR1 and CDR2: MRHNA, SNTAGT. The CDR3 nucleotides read TGTGCCAGCAGTACTACCGGGACAGGGGGAGGAAAACTGTTTTTT. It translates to CASSTTGTGGGKLFF.